This TCR beta chain appears in the sequencing data of a study of cytomegalovirus exposure and HLA in healthy donors. The PCR contained 60 Vbeta and 13 Jbeta primers. The data were produced by immunoSEQ multiplex PCR, yet TCRdb's version contains in-frame clones alone and is incomplete. In the table there are about 110,000 clones, approximately 80% of which are singletons. Findings and caveats of the study: The authors later found TCR association rates varying by HLA locus, with DRB1 most and HLA-C fewest. As a later analysis showed, a missense DCLRE1C variant was linked to trimming of TCR beta V- and J-genes. In all likelihood, a cluster of highly shared sequence variants was a sequencing artifact.

A note on this clone: Its antigen is unknown.

Healthy bone marrow donors made up the donors. The source material was PBMCs. The sequence came from a man aged 30-40 years in good health and CMV-seronegative.

Here the CDR3 reads CASSLVAGVYYNEQFF. In nucleotides, the CDR3 is TGCGCCAGCAGCTTGGTCGCGGGAGTTTATTACAATGAGCAGTTCTTC. The rearrangement uses TRBV5-1 and TRBJ2-1; 7 bases align to TRBD2. V lost 0 bases and J lost 4; bases outside the gene matches: 7. Per the germline V gene, CDR1 is SGHRS and CDR2 is YFSETQ. CDR3 length: 16 residues.